This passage covers 21 T cell receptor beta chains from one sample sequenced in a study of cytomegalovirus exposure and HLA in healthy donors. This PCR relied on a set of 60 Vbeta primers and 13 Jbeta primers. Produced via immunoSEQ multiplex PCR; TCRdb's table is partial and in-frame only. Of around 96,000 clones listed, around 64% are singletons. Sample: PBMCs. These receptors came from a man aged 55 to 70 in good health and CMV-seronegative.

This clone came up a few times. This chain's CDR3 is CASCRDRRPLGGSGYTF. DNA for the CDR3: TGTGCCAGCTGTAGGGACCGAAGGCCATTGGGAGGATCTGGCTACACCTTC. The chain carries TRBV2 and TRBJ1-2; tentative D call: TRBD1 (5 bases). V dropped 8 bases and J dropped 7 bases, with 29 bases sitting between them. The CDR3 is 17 amino acids. CDR1 and CDR2 (germline): SNHLY, FYNNEI.

This chain links TRBV5-1 with TRBJ2-1, with 8 positions matching TRBD2. Germline CDR1 and CDR2: SGHRS and YFSETQ. J lost 5 bases, V lost 4 bases, and 8 bases had no gene match. The CDR3 runs 15 residues. CDR3 in amino acids: CASSPSGSIHNEQFF. For the CDR3, the DNA is TGCGCCAGCAGCCCGAGCGGGAGTATCCACAATGAGCAGTTCTTC.

This chain joins TRBV2 and TRBJ1-2; 8 bases line up with TRBD1. Trimming took 2 bases from V and 6 from J; bases not matched to a gene: 5. CDR1 and CDR2 (germline): SNHLY, FYNNEI. There are 14 residues in the CDR3. CDR3 DNA: TGTGCCAGCAGTGAAACAGGGGGTGAGGATGGCTACACCTTC. It yields the protein CASSETGGEDGYTF. The variable domain in full, with the rest retrieved from reference TRBV2 and TRBJ1-2, is EPEVTQTPSHQVTQMGQEVILRCVPISNHLYFYWYRQILGQKVEFLVSFYNNEISEKSEIFDDQFSVERPDGSNFTLKIRSTKLEDSAMYFCASSETGGEDGYTFGSGTRLTVV.

The V gene is TRBV19, the J gene TRBJ1-5; D possibly corresponds to TRBD1 (6 bases). There are 16 residues in the CDR3. V was cut by 3 bases and J by 4 bases, with 16 bases left in between. Germline CDR1 LNHDA, CDR2 SQIVND (reference sequence). The CDR3 spells CASSIGPGTPNQPQHF. CDR3 coding DNA: TGTGCCAGTAGTATCGGACCCGGGACACCGAATCAGCCCCAGCATTTT.

The chain employs TRBV5-1 and TRBJ2-1; D is perhaps TRBD2 (5 bases). V lost 3 bases and J lost 3, with 7 bases in between. CDR3 length: 13 residues. CDR1 and CDR2 (germline): SGHRS, YFSETQ. CDR3 region: CASSSDFYNEQFF. CDR3 coding DNA: TGCGCCAGCAGCTCGGACTTCTACAATGAGCAGTTCTTC.

The chain uses TRBV5-4 and TRBJ2-3; TRBD2 matches at 10 bases. CDR3 length: 16 residues. The J segment lost 3 bases and the V segment lost 5 bases, leaving 9 bases of the junction unmatched. Germline V gives CDR1 SGHNT, CDR2 YYREEE (reference sequence). CDR3: CASSFSSGGGTDTQYF. The CDR3 DNA reads TGTGCCAGCAGTTTCAGCAGCGGGGGGGGGACAGATACGCAGTATTTT.

This chain links TRBV5-6 with TRBJ1-2; D not certain. The CDR3 has 14 amino acids. Germline values: CDR1 SGHDT, CDR2 YYEEEE. V lost 1 base to trimming and J lost 4 bases, with 11 bases between them. In DNA, the CDR3 is TGTGCCAGCAGCTTGCGCAGTATGGCCTATGGCTACACCTTC. Protein product: CASSLRSMAYGYTF.

V gene TRBV25-1 combines with J gene TRBJ1-3; D is unresolved. CDR3 length: 15 amino acids. V lost 3 bases and J 0 bases, leaving 9 bases between the germline ends. In germline, CDR1 is MGHDK, CDR2 SYGVNS. CDR3 coding DNA: TGTGCCAGCAGTGACAGAGGCCTCTCTGGAAACACCATATATTTT. Amino acids: CASSDRGLSGNTIYF.

The chain is built from TRBV28 and TRBJ1-1; possible D gene TRBD1, 5 bases. The ends were cut back, 1 base at V and 0 bases at J, with 15 bases in the middle. CDR3 size: 17 residues. The germline V gene encodes CDR1 MDHEN and CDR2 SYDVKM. The chain's CDR3 is CASSLFNLDRVNTEAFF. In DNA, the CDR3 is TGTGCCAGCAGTTTATTTAATTTAGACAGAGTGAACACTGAAGCTTTCTTT.

The chain recombines TRBV29-1 with TRBJ1-1, with a possible D match to TRBD1 (5 bases). The germline gives CDR1 SQVTM, CDR2 ANQGSEA. The V end lost 4 bases, the J end lost 2 bases, and 8 bases lay between the germline ends. CDR3 length equals 12 residues. Here the CDR3 DNA reads TGCAGCGTTGGACAGATCAACACTGAAGCTTTCTTT. Its protein product is CSVGQINTEAFF.

V usage is TRBV7-2 and J usage is TRBJ2-7; 7 bases fit TRBD1. The V segment lost 3 bases and the J segment 4 bases; nucleotides outside the gene matches: 6. This CDR3 is built from 14 residues. Germline loops: CDR1 SGHTA, CDR2 FQGNSA. In DNA, the CDR3 is TGTGCCAGCAGCTTCGGGACAGCGCTTTACGAGCAGTACTTC. It encodes CASSFGTALYEQYF.

This chain uses TRBV5-6 with TRBJ2-3, with TRBD1 as a possible D gene (5 bases). Trimming left V 7 bases short and J 0 bases short, with 6 bases between. CDR3 size: 12 residues. CDR1 is SGHDT, CDR2 YYEEEE, per germline. The CDR3 protein is CASGASTDTQYF. In nucleotides, the CDR3 is TGTGCCAGCGGGGCCAGCACAGATACGCAGTATTTT.

V gene TRBV7-2 combines with J gene TRBJ1-1, with TRBD1 matching over 7 bases. From germline, CDR1 is SGHTA and CDR2 FQGNSA. J lost 7 bases, V lost 5 bases, and 7 bases had no gene match. This CDR3 is built from 13 residues. This chain's CDR3 is CASSRDSLYEAFF. The CDR3 bases are TGTGCCAGCAGCCGGGACAGCCTATATGAAGCTTTCTTT.

This chain links TRBV29-1 with TRBJ2-5; 7 bases are a match to TRBD1. Losses at the gene ends were 7 bases for V and 4 bases for J; bases not matched to a gene: 9. From germline, CDR1 is SQVTM and CDR2 ANQGSEA. The CDR3 contains 13 residues. CDR3 coding DNA: TGCAGCGGGACAGGAATGACTCTAGAGACCCAGTACTTC. This codes for CSGTGMTLETQYF.

This chain joins TRBV5-1 and TRBJ2-5, with TRBD2 matching 11 bases. The junction had 2 bases not matched to a gene; V was cut back by 1 base and J by 0 bases. CDR1 and CDR2 (germline): SGHRS, YFSETQ. The CDR3 extends over 16 amino acids. As DNA, the CDR3 is TGCGCCAGCAGCTTGTCTAGCGGGAGGTACCAAGAGACCCAGTACTTC. Translating it yields CASSLSSGRYQETQYF.

The chain links TRBV27 to TRBJ1-6, with a possible D match to TRBD1 (6 bases). CDR1 and CDR2 from the germline V gene are MNHEY and SMNVEV (reference sequence). The V end lost 2 bases, the J end lost 4 bases, and 9 bases lay between the germline ends. This CDR3 is 15 amino acids long. In DNA form, the CDR3 reads TGTGCCAGCAGTTTAAACAGGGAATATAATTCACCCCTCCACTTT. It specifies CASSLNREYNSPLHF.

The chain carries TRBV7-8 and TRBJ2-7; 7 nucleotides line up with TRBD1. Trimming at V came to 5 bases and at J to 0 bases, leaving 4 bases not matched to a gene. The CDR3 totals 14 residues. In germline, CDR1 is SGHVS, CDR2 FQNEAQ. The CDR3 is CASSVRDSSYEQYF. The CDR3 nucleotides are TGTGCCAGCAGCGTCCGGGACAGCTCCTACGAGCAGTACTTC. Combining the CDR3 with reference TRBV7-8 and TRBJ2-7 gives the whole variable domain GAGVSQSPRYKVAKRGQDVALRCDPISGHVSLFWYQQALGQGPEFLTYFQNEAQLDKSGLPSDRFFAERPEGSVSTLKIQRTQQEDSAVYLCASSVRDSSYEQYFGPGTRLTVT.

The chain carries TRBV6-5 and TRBJ1-4; D possibly corresponds to TRBD1 (5 bases). V was clipped by 0 bases and J by 5 bases, with 10 bases between them. There are 15 residues in the CDR3. CDR1 is MNHEY, CDR2 SVGAGI, per germline. This CDR3 reads CASSYSGRINEKLFF. The CDR3 bases are TGTGCCAGCAGTTACTCGGGGCGGATAAATGAAAAACTGTTTTTT.

The CDR3 loop is CASSVVPGEGEQYF. CDR3 DNA: TGTGCCAGCAGCGTAGTTCCAGGGGAGGGGGAGCAGTACTTC. The rearrangement links TRBV9 to TRBJ2-7; the D gene is possibly TRBD2 (7 bases). Germline values: CDR1 SGDLS, CDR2 YYNGEE. Trimming cost V 0 bases and J 7 bases, with 14 bases left between them. This CDR3 contains 14 residues. The complete variable domain, with remaining parts taken from reference TRBV9 and TRBJ2-7, reads DSGVTQTPKHLITATGQRVTLRCSPRSGDLSVYWYQQSLDQGLQFLIQYYNGEERAKGNILERFSAQQFPDLHSELNLSSLELGDSALYFCASSVVPGEGEQYFGPGTRLTVT.

The chain links TRBV4-1 to TRBJ2-4, with D perhaps matching TRBD2 (6 bases). Germline values: CDR1 MGHRA, CDR2 YSYEKL. This CDR3 region has 16 residues. Trimming cost V 3 bases and J 3 bases, with 15 bases left between them. The CDR3 spells CASSHQPSANKNIQYF. CDR3 sequence (DNA): TGCGCCAGCAGCCATCAGCCTAGCGCAAACAAAAACATTCAGTACTTC.

This clone has only a few counts. V usage is TRBV21-1 and J usage is TRBJ2-7; the table names TRBD2, a call not compared with the DNA. TRBV21-1 is noted as a pseudogene. The CDR3 sequence is 10 residues long. The CDR3, as DNA: TGTGCCAGCCCTTATTACGAGCAGTACTTC. Its protein is CASPYYEQYF.